Following are 29 T cell receptor beta chains from one sample sequenced in a study of shared clonotypes between healthy human individuals. Using immunoSEQ multiplex PCR, the repertoire was profiled, and TCRdb retains in-frame clones only, with some absent. The sample has roughly 1 million clones; about 70% are singletons. The sequenced sample was memory CD4+ T cells sorted from blood. Subset here: CD45RA-negative fraction. These receptors came from a man between 18 and 35 years old in good health.

The chain is built from TRBV7-2 and TRBJ2-1; 9 nucleotides match TRBD2. CDR1 SGHTA and CDR2 FQGNSA come from the germline V gene. Trimming at V came to 0 bases and at J to 7 bases, leaving 7 bases not matched to a gene. This CDR3 has 16 amino acids. The CDR3 reads CASSLAASGEPNEQFF. For the CDR3, the DNA is TGTGCCAGCAGCTTAGCGGCTAGCGGGGAACCTAATGAGCAGTTCTTC.

The rearrangement joins TRBV15 to TRBJ2-5; D is perhaps TRBD2 (6 bases). Germline V gene lookup returns CDR1 LNHNV and CDR2 YYDKDF (reference sequence). Trimming took off 1 base at V and 5 bases at J, with 8 bases between the two ends. The CDR3 extends over 13 amino acids. In DNA, the CDR3 is TGTGCCACCAGCAGAGTAGCGGCGGAGACCCAGTACTTC. It yields the protein CATSRVAAETQYF.

The chain carries TRBV19 and TRBJ2-7; unclear D gene. The CDR3 runs 13 residues. Germline V gene sequence: CDR1 LNHDA, CDR2 SQIVND (reference sequence). V was trimmed by 4 bases and J by 4 bases, leaving 11 bases between them. This CDR3 reads CASSRRQQYEQYF. The CDR3 DNA is TGTGCCAGTAGTAGGCGCCAGCAATACGAGCAGTACTTC.

The gene calls are TRBV11-2 and TRBJ2-3, with 10 bases fitting TRBD2. V was clipped by 5 bases and J by 9 bases; unmatched bases: 14. The germline V gene encodes CDR1 SGHAT and CDR2 FQNNGV. The CDR3 runs 16 residues. The CDR3 loop reads CASSTPLAGGPLTQYF. The CDR3 region has the DNA TGTGCCAGCAGCACCCCTTTAGCGGGGGGTCCTCTGACGCAGTATTTT. The whole variable domain, filled in from reference TRBV11-2 and TRBJ2-3, reads EAGVAQSPRYKIIEKRQSVAFWCNPISGHATLYWYQQILGQGPKLLIQFQNNGVVDDSQLPKDRFSAERLKGVDSTLKIQPAKLEDSAVYLCASSTPLAGGPLTQYFGPGTRLTVL.

The gene calls are TRBV5-1 and TRBJ2-5, with unresolved D. Trimming removed 1 base at V and 11 bases at J, with 6 bases between. The CDR3 contains 10 residues. Germline CDR1 and CDR2: SGHRS and YFSETQ. This CDR3 is CASSLREQYF. CDR3 coding DNA: TGCGCCAGCAGCTTGCGAGAGCAGTACTTC.

This chain joins TRBV18 and TRBJ1-5; no clear D gene. Trimming removed 5 bases at V and 11 bases at J, with 19 bases between. This CDR3 has 14 amino acids. Looked up from germline, CDR1 is KGHSH and CDR2 is LQKENI. The CDR3 DNA reads as TGTGCCAGCTCATCGACCGGGTTGGGATCAGCCCAGCATTTT. Its protein is CASSSTGLGSAQHF.

In regard to this clone: The sample holds other DNA sequences that translate to the same CDR3. The genes are TRBV29-1 and TRBJ1-1; no clear D gene. Trimming cost V 7 bases and J 0 bases, with 9 bases left between them. This CDR3 has 12 amino acids. Germline-derived CDR1 and CDR2 are SQVTM and ANQGSEA. CDR3: CSARTVNTEAFF. The CDR3, as DNA: TGCAGCGCCCGGACGGTGAACACTGAAGCTTTCTTT.

The chain employs TRBV5-1 and TRBJ2-3; no definite D call. Deletions cut 0 bases from V and 4 bases from J, with 12 bases between. Germline loops: CDR1 SGHRS, CDR2 YFSETQ. The CDR3 contains 15 residues. This CDR3 is CASSLGVAGSDTQYF. The CDR3, as DNA: TGCGCCAGCAGCTTGGGGGTAGCCGGGTCAGATACGCAGTATTTT.

This chain links TRBV19 with TRBJ2-3, with 8 nucleotides matching TRBD1. In germline, CDR1 is LNHDA, CDR2 SQIVND (reference sequence). The trim removed 3 bases at V and 12 bases at J, leaving 14 bases unmatched. The CDR3 spans 15 residues. CDR3 sequence (DNA): TGTGCCAGTAGTATCACCCTCCGGGGACAGGCAAAACAGTATTTT. As protein: CASSITLRGQAKQYF.

The V call is TRBV2, the J call TRBJ1-1, with D hard to call. In germline, CDR1 is SNHLY, CDR2 FYNNEI. V lost 4 bases to trimming and J lost 0 bases, with 12 bases between them. The CDR3 covers 15 residues. The CDR3 spells CASSGQSVLNTEAFF. For the CDR3, the DNA is TGTGCCAGCAGTGGTCAGTCGGTGTTGAACACTGAAGCTTTCTTT.

This chain connects TRBV28 to TRBJ2-7, with 12 bases lining up with TRBD2. J gave up 4 bases and V 10 bases, and 8 bases lay outside the gene matches. Germline-derived CDR1 and CDR2 are MDHEN and SYDVKM. The length of the CDR3 is 14 residues. DNA for the CDR3: TGTGCCACTTATAGGACTAGCGGGATATACGAGCAGTACTTC. Amino acids: CATYRTSGIYEQYF.

V usage is TRBV28 and J usage is TRBJ1-3; TRBD1 is a possible D gene (5 bases). Germline assignment: CDR1 MDHEN and CDR2 SYDVKM. V was trimmed by 5 bases and J by 2 bases, leaving 16 bases between them. The CDR3 length is 16 residues. CDR3 sequence (DNA): TGTGCCAGCAGTCCCTCGGGTGCAGGGACTGGAAACACCATATATTTT. It codes for CASSPSGAGTGNTIYF.

V usage is TRBV9 and J usage is TRBJ1-3; no firm D call. Germline V gene data show CDR1 as SGDLS and CDR2 as YYNGEE. Trimming stripped 4 bases from V and 0 bases from J, with 14 bases between. The CDR3 sequence is 16 residues long. The CDR3 protein is CASSPNERSSGNTIYF. The DNA for the CDR3 is TGTGCCAGCAGCCCGAACGAACGGAGCTCTGGAAACACCATATATTTT.

The CDR3 DNA sequence: TGTGCCATCAGTGAGTCCCAGGGGGCCTATGGCTACACCTTC. Translated, it gives CAISESQGAYGYTF. The J gene is TRBJ1-2, the V gene TRBV10-3, with 8 nucleotides matching TRBD1. Germline V gene data show CDR1 as ENHRY and CDR2 as SYGVKD. Trimming cost V 0 bases and J 4 bases; bases outside gene matches: 1. The CDR3 extends over 14 amino acids.

The rearrangement joins TRBV30 to TRBJ2-2; no firm D call. CDR1 and CDR2 (germline): GTSNPN, SVGIG (reference sequence). This CDR3 is built from 13 residues. V lost 3 bases and J lost 8, with 13 bases in between. CDR3 in DNA: TGTGCCTGGAGGCCTCTGGATTGGGGGGAGCTGTTTTTT. This gives the protein CAWRPLDWGELFF.

The chain employs TRBV11-2 and TRBJ1-1; D possibly corresponds to TRBD1 (5 bases). Germline CDR1 is SGHAT and CDR2 is FQNNGV. The CDR3 loop spans 16 amino acids. The V and J ends lost 1 base and 6 bases respectively, with 18 bases between them. The CDR3 is CASSLVFLVGGAEAFF. DNA of the CDR3: TGTGCCAGCAGCTTAGTTTTTTTGGTCGGAGGGGCTGAAGCTTTCTTT.

This sequence joins TRBV14 and TRBJ1-6; D is possibly TRBD1 (5 bases). Germline assignment: CDR1 SGHDN and CDR2 FVKESK. This CDR3 has 15 amino acids. Trimming cost V 1 base and J 6 bases, with 10 bases left between them. The CDR3 protein is CASSQGGKGNSPLHF. CDR3 DNA sequence: TGTGCCAGCAGCCAAGGGGGGAAGGGTAATTCACCCCTCCACTTT.

The chain recombines TRBV5-3 with TRBJ2-4; 8 positions agree with TRBD1. TRBV5-3 is an ORF, and what it does is uncertain. V shed 3 bases, J shed 4 bases, and the junction held 6 bases outside the gene matches. The CDR3 length is 15 residues. The CDR3 region is CARSSPGQEKNIQYF. DNA of the CDR3: TGTGCCAGAAGCTCTCCGGGACAGGAGAAAAACATTCAGTACTTC.

The chain employs TRBV7-2 and TRBJ2-7; a possible D gene is TRBD1 (6 bases). Germline CDR1 reads SGHTA; CDR2 reads FQGNSA. The V end lost 4 bases, the J end lost 2 bases, and 9 bases lay between the germline ends. This CDR3 contains 13 residues. In nucleotides, the CDR3 is TGTGCCAGCAGCTCTAGGGGGACCTACGAGCAGTACTTC. Amino acids: CASSSRGTYEQYF.

The chain recombines TRBV5-5 with TRBJ2-1; D unresolved. The length of the CDR3 is 13 residues. Germline lookup yields CDR1 SGHKS and CDR2 YYEKEE (reference sequence). Trimming pared 0 bases from V and 10 bases from J, leaving 11 bases between. In DNA, the CDR3 is TGTGCCAGCAGCTTGGGGGTCGCGACCGAGCAGTTCTTC. This codes for CASSLGVATEQFF. Based on the CDR3 plus reference TRBV5-5 and TRBJ2-1, the full variable domain is DAGVTQSPTHLIKTRGQQVTLRCSPISGHKSVSWYQQVLGQGPQFIFQYYEKEERGRGNFPDRFSARQFPNYSSELNVNALLLGDSALYLCASSLGVATEQFFGPGTRLTVL.

The chain is built from TRBV7-6 and TRBJ2-5; 7 bases are a match to TRBD2. The ends lost 6 bases at V and 8 bases at J; junction bases unmatched: 15. The germline CDR1 and CDR2 sequences are SGHVS and FNYEAQ. This CDR3 is 15 amino acids long. In DNA form, the CDR3 reads TGTGCCAGCAGTCAAGCAAGTGGGGGGGTCGGTACCCAGTACTTC. It codes for CASSQASGGVGTQYF.

V is TRBV4-2 and J is TRBJ2-7; D unclear. With 1 base removed from V and 0 bases from J, the gap between germline ends came to 4 bases. The CDR3 loop spans 13 amino acids. CDR1 and CDR2 (germline): LGHNA, YNFKEQ. CDR3 in amino acids: CASSQANSYEQYF. CDR3 in DNA: TGTGCCAGCAGCCAAGCGAACTCCTACGAGCAGTACTTC.

Worth noting for this clone: Just one base apart from a much larger clone, this may be a read error. This rearrangement joins TRBV7-9 to TRBJ2-3; D possibly corresponds to TRBD1 (6 bases). From germline, CDR1 is SEHNR and CDR2 FQNEAQ (reference sequence). CDR3 length: 14 residues. Trimming pared 5 bases from V and 2 bases from J, leaving 11 bases between. CDR3 protein: CASSAGQLTDTQYF. The DNA of the CDR3 is TGTGCCAGCAGCGCTGGACAGCTCACAGATACGCAGTATTTT.

This clone has only a few counts. The chain recombines TRBV6-6 with TRBJ1-2; D remains ambiguous. The germline CDR1 and CDR2 sequences are MNHNY and SVGAGI (reference sequence). This CDR3 contains 12 residues. V was shortened by 2 bases and J by 8 bases, with 9 bases between the two germline ends. The CDR3 is CASSYPTSGYTF. CDR3 in DNA: TGTGCCAGCAGTTACCCCACGTCCGGCTACACCTTC.

The chain recombines TRBV29-1 with TRBJ2-7, with a weak D call TRBD1 (6 bases). Trimming shortened V by 7 bases and J by 6 bases, and 16 bases separated the two germline ends. This CDR3 is built from 12 residues. Germline CDR1 and CDR2: SQVTM and ANQGSEA. CDR3: CSARDNSREQYF. The CDR3 region has the DNA TGCAGCGCCCGGGACAACTCCCGCGAGCAGTACTTC.

The chain employs TRBV5-1 and TRBJ2-7; 8 positions agree with TRBD1. Germline-derived CDR1 and CDR2 are SGHRS and YFSETQ. With V trimmed by 4 bases and J by 1 base, 7 bases remained unmatched. This CDR3 has 15 amino acids. The CDR3 here is CASSLGTGTSYEQYF. The CDR3 DNA follows: TGCGCCAGCAGCCTGGGGACAGGTACTTCCTACGAGCAGTACTTC.

CDR3 DNA: TGTGCCAGAGGGGGCGGAAGGCAAGAGACCCAGTACTTC. Residues: CARGGGRQETQYF. The chain joins TRBV2 to TRBJ2-5; 7 positions match TRBD1. V gave up 9 bases and J gave up 2 bases; unmatched junction bases: 6. The CDR3 has 13 residues. Germline V lookup: CDR1 SNHLY, CDR2 FYNNEI.

J is TRBJ2-5 and V is TRBV18; a weak D match, TRBD1 (6 bases). The germline V gene has CDR1 KGHSH and CDR2 LQKENI. The V and J ends lost 2 bases and 2 bases respectively, with 12 bases between them. The CDR3 spans 15 residues. CDR3 residues: CASSPSWTAQETQYF. As DNA, the CDR3 is TGTGCCAGCTCACCAAGTTGGACAGCTCAAGAGACCCAGTACTTC.

This chain joins TRBV27 and TRBJ1-3; TRBD1 is a possible D gene (5 bases). V was shortened by 5 bases and J by 2 bases, with 13 bases between the two germline ends. This CDR3 has 15 amino acids. Germline V gives CDR1 MNHEY, CDR2 SMNVEV (reference sequence). The CDR3 nucleotides read TGTGCCAGCAGTCCATCCGGGACGGCTGGAAACACCATATATTTT. It codes for CASSPSGTAGNTIYF.